The present T cell receptor beta chain was sequenced within a study of cytomegalovirus exposure and HLA in healthy donors. The CDR3 extends over 12 amino acids. Deletions cut 10 bases from V and 5 bases from J, with 13 bases between. Germline values: CDR1 MNHNY, CDR2 SVGAGI (reference sequence). Whole-study findings and limits: An ancestry cluster, one associated with Asian ancestry, reportedly showed fewer N-insertions than the roughly 670-donor mean in a later analysis. In a later analysis, TCR beta V- and J-gene trimming showed a link to a missense DCLRE1C variant.

For this clone: Its target is not known.

In the PCR, 60 Vbeta and 13 Jbeta primers were used. Assay: immunoSEQ multiplex PCR; the TCRdb copy retains only in-frame clones and omits some. The table lists around 140,000 clones, 70% to 80% of them singletons, with about 2% in the top ten. Sequencing used PBMCs. The chain combines TRBV6-6 with TRBJ2-3; perhaps TRBD2 as D (5 bases). This clonotype was sampled from a female donor in good health and CMV-seropositive. The CDR3 here is CATSRGQDTQYF. CDR3 sequence (DNA): TGTGCCACATCTAGAGGGCAAGATACGCAGTATTTT.